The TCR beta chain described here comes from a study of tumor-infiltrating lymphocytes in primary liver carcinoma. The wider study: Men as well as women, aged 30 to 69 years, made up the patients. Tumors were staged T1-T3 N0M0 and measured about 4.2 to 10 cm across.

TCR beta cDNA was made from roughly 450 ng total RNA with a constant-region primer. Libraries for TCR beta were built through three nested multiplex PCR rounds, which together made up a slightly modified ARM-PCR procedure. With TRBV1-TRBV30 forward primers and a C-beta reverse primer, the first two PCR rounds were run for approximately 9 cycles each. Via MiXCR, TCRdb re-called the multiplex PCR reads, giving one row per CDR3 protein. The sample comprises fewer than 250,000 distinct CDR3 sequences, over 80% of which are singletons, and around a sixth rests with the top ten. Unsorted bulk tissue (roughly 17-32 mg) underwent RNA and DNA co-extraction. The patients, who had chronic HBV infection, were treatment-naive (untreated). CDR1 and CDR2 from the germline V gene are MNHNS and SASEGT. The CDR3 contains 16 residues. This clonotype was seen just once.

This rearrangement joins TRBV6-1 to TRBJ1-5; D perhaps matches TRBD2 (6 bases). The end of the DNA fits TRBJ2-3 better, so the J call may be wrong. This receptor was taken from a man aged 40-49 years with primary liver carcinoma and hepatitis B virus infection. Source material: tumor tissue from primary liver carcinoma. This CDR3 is CASSEMGTGRNQTQYF. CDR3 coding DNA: TGTGCCAGCAGTGAAATGGGGACTGGGAGAAATCAGACTCAGTATTTT.